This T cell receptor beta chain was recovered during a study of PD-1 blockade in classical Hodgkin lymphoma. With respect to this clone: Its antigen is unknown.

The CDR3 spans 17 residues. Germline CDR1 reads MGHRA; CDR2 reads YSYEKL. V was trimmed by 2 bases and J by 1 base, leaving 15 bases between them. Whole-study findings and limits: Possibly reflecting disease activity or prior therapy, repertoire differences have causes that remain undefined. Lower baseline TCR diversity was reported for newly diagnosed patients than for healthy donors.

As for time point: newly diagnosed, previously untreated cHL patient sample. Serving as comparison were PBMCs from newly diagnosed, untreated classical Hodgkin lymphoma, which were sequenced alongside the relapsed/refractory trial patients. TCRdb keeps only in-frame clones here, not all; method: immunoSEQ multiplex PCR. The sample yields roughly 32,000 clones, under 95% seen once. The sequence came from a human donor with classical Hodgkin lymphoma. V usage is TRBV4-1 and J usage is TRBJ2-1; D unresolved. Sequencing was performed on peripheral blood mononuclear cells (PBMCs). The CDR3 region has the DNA TGCGCCAGCAGCCAATGGACCCGCTCCAGGTCCTACAATGAGCAGTTCTTC. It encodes CASSQWTRSRSYNEQFF.